The 32 T cell receptor beta chains listed next were all sequenced from one sample in a study of OX40 agonist ivuxolimab in advanced cancers. Using immunoSEQ multiplex PCR, the repertoire was profiled, and TCRdb retains in-frame clones only, with some absent. The sample has under 25,000 clones; 74% are singletons. Here the sequenced sample was CD4+ or CD8+ T cells sorted from blood, taken in a trial of the OX40 agonist ivuxolimab. The receptor set was obtained from an adult with an advanced solid tumor such as melanoma, head and neck, liver or kidney cancer.

J is TRBJ1-1 and V is TRBV19; no firm D call. Germline-derived CDR1 and CDR2 are LNHDA and SQIVND (reference sequence). The CDR3 runs to 12 residues. V was cut by 7 bases and J by 1 base, with 7 bases left in between. The CDR3 DNA sequence: TGTGCCAGTAAGGGCTCGAACACTGAAGCTTTCTTT. Protein sequence: CASKGSNTEAFF.

The chain recombines TRBV28 with TRBJ1-5, with D uncertain. With 6 bases removed from V and 0 bases from J, the gap between germline ends came to 12 bases. There are 15 residues in the CDR3. CDR1 and CDR2 (germline): MDHEN, SYDVKM. DNA for the CDR3: TGTGCCAGCAGAACTCCAACCCATAGCAATCAGCCCCAGCATTTT. This sequence encodes CASRTPTHSNQPQHF.

The V call is TRBV7-2, the J call TRBJ2-7; 11 bases map to TRBD2. Germline CDR1 is SGHTA and CDR2 is FQGNSA. The CDR3 contains 16 residues. V shed 1 base, J shed 4 bases, and the junction held 6 bases outside the gene matches. The CDR3 DNA sequence: TGTGCCAGCAGCTTAGTGGCCGGGACTAGCGGTTACGAGCAGTACTTC. It yields the protein CASSLVAGTSGYEQYF.

The rearrangement links TRBV7-9 to TRBJ1-2; 7 bases fit TRBD1. Germline V CDR1 and CDR2: SEHNR, FQNEAQ (reference sequence). The V segment lost 3 bases and the J segment 3 bases; nucleotides outside the gene matches: 7. CDR3 size: 15 residues. This CDR3 reads CASSLSQGWHYGYTF. CDR3 in DNA: TGTGCCAGCAGCTTGTCACAGGGGTGGCACTATGGCTACACCTTC.

V usage is TRBV5-8 and J usage is TRBJ1-1; no firm D call. Germline V lookup: CDR1 SGHTS, CDR2 YDEGEE. This CDR3 region has 12 residues. The germline V and J ends were trimmed by 2 bases and 6 bases, with 8 bases remaining between them. The CDR3 region is CASSFGPSEAFF. DNA for the CDR3: TGTGCCAGCAGCTTTGGACCCTCTGAAGCTTTCTTT.

This sequence joins TRBV19 and TRBJ1-2; D gene ambiguous. The CDR3 is 14 amino acids. V was clipped by 0 bases and J by 3 bases, with 8 bases between them. Germline V gene lookup returns CDR1 LNHDA and CDR2 SQIVND (reference sequence). The CDR3 loop is CASSIDGRDYGYTF. The CDR3 DNA reads as TGTGCCAGTAGTATAGACGGCAGAGACTATGGCTACACCTTC. The full variable domain, in which reference TRBV19 and TRBJ1-2 provide the parts outside the CDR3, is DGGITQSPKYLFRKEGQNVTLSCEQNLNHDAMYWYRQDPGQGLRLIYYSQIVNDFQKGDIAEGYSVSREKKESFPLTVTSAQKNPTAFYLCASSIDGRDYGYTFGSGTRLTVV.

The V call is TRBV18, the J call TRBJ2-7; D gene uncertain. The germline V gene encodes CDR1 KGHSH and CDR2 LQKENI. The CDR3 totals 16 residues. V lost 3 bases and J 2 bases, leaving 17 bases between the germline ends. DNA of the CDR3: TGTGCCAGCTCACCGCCGCCGGGCGCCGCGACCTACGAGCAGTACTTC. This sequence encodes CASSPPPGAATYEQYF.

CDR3 amino acids: CASSLGWLSETQYF. In DNA, the CDR3 is TGTGCCAGCAGTTTAGGGTGGTTGTCTGAGACCCAGTACTTC. The rearrangement uses TRBV27 and TRBJ2-5, with D uncertain. This CDR3 contains 14 residues. Germline loops: CDR1 MNHEY, CDR2 SMNVEV (reference sequence). The V end was cut by 2 bases, the J end by 5 bases, with 12 bases between.

Only one count was recorded for this clone. The chain has TRBV5-4 and TRBJ2-5, with 7 bases matching TRBD1. The J call may be wrong; the DNA end is better matched by TRBJ2-7. Germline CDR1 and CDR2: SGHNT and YYREEE (reference sequence). The CDR3 is made up of 14 amino acids. CDR3 DNA: TGTGCCAGCAGCTTGGACCGGGACAGCTACGAGCAGTACTTC. It yields the protein CASSLDRDSYEQYF.

The V call is TRBV5-4, the J call TRBJ2-7; a possible D gene is TRBD1 (5 bases). The germline V and J ends were trimmed by 0 bases and 7 bases, with 11 bases remaining between them. This CDR3 spans 13 amino acids. Germline loops: CDR1 SGHNT, CDR2 YYREEE (reference sequence). Here the CDR3 DNA reads TGTGCCAGCAGCTTGGTTGGGGCCCGTGAGCAGTACTTC. Translating it yields CASSLVGAREQYF.

The chain carries TRBV11-1 and TRBJ1-1; 8 bases agree with TRBD1. Trimming took 4 bases from V and 11 from J; bases not matched to a gene: 9. The CDR3 spans 13 residues. Germline CDR1 reads SGHAT; CDR2 reads FQDESV (reference sequence). The DNA of the CDR3 is TGTGCCAGCAGCTCCACCGAGACAGGGGACGCTTTCTTT. It codes for CASSSTETGDAFF.

The chain joins TRBV28 to TRBJ2-5; 8 nucleotides agree with TRBD1. The V gene's germline CDR1 is MDHEN and CDR2 SYDVKM. The CDR3 runs 16 residues. V shed 0 bases and J 3 bases; nucleotides not matched to a gene: 6. The DNA for the CDR3 is TGTGCCAGCAGTTTATGGGGACAGGTGTTAGAAGAGACCCAGTACTTC. Translated: CASSLWGQVLEETQYF.

This chain connects TRBV28 to TRBJ2-2, with 10 bases lining up with TRBD2. The germline V gene has CDR1 MDHEN and CDR2 SYDVKM. Germline trimming cut 6 bases from V and 15 bases from J; bases unmatched to any gene: 13. The CDR3 is 14 amino acids. CDR3 coding DNA: TGTGCCAGCAGGGGACTAGCGAGCCCGCTTAGAATGTTTTTT. As protein: CASRGLASPLRMFF.

This clone was recorded only once. CDR3: CASSTYGSPYNEQFF. In DNA form, the CDR3 reads TGTGCCAGTAGCACCTACGGGAGCCCCTACAATGAGCAGTTCTTC. The chain joins TRBV19 to TRBJ2-1, with TRBD2 as a possible D gene (6 bases). Trimming stripped 6 bases from V and 2 bases from J, with 14 bases between. The CDR3 is 15 residues long. The germline V gene has CDR1 LNHDA and CDR2 SQIVND (reference sequence).

This clone was detected only a few times. The chain carries TRBV5-1 and TRBJ2-7; possible D gene TRBD1, 5 bases. The V end lost 0 bases, the J end lost 3 bases, and 10 bases lay between the germline ends. CDR1 is SGHRS, CDR2 YFSETQ, per germline. This CDR3 comprises 14 residues. The DNA for the CDR3 is TGCGCCAGCAGCTTGGACAGGCTTAACTACGAGCAGTACTTC. It is translated as CASSLDRLNYEQYF.

The chain carries TRBV28 and TRBJ1-5; TRBD1 matches 9 bases. There are 14 residues in the CDR3. Germline assignment: CDR1 MDHEN and CDR2 SYDVKM. Trimming at V came to 3 bases and at J to 6 bases, leaving 3 bases not matched to a gene. The CDR3 nucleotides are TGTGCCAGCAGTTTCCCGGACAGGGGTCAGCCCCAGCATTTT. Translated, it gives CASSFPDRGQPQHF.

This chain links TRBV6-6 with TRBJ2-7; no firm D call. In germline, CDR1 is MNHNY, CDR2 SVGAGI (reference sequence). The CDR3 loop spans 14 amino acids. The V gene lost 1 base and the J gene lost 1 base, with 8 bases spanning the gap. CDR3 residues: CASSYLSVSYEQYF. In DNA form, the CDR3 reads TGTGCCAGCAGTTACTTGTCCGTTTCCTACGAGCAGTACTTC.

The V gene is TRBV5-1, the J gene TRBJ2-1; 11 bases are shared with TRBD2. Germline CDR1 and CDR2: SGHRS and YFSETQ. This CDR3 is built from 17 residues. V dropped 2 bases and J dropped 3; count of bases not matched to a gene: 7. The CDR3 protein is CASSFSLAGGLYNEQFF. In DNA form, the CDR3 reads TGCGCCAGCAGCTTCTCCCTAGCGGGGGGCCTCTACAATGAGCAGTTCTTC.

This chain joins TRBV9 and TRBJ2-2, with 11 positions matching TRBD2. The CDR3 loop spans 14 amino acids. V gave up 3 bases and J gave up 5 bases; unmatched junction bases: 0. The V gene's germline CDR1 is SGDLS and CDR2 YYNGEE. CDR3 in DNA: TGTGCCAGCAGCGGACTAGCGGGGACCGGGGAGCTGTTTTTT. Translation gives CASSGLAGTGELFF.

The chain combines TRBV5-1 with TRBJ2-7; D gene unclear. The CDR3 totals 14 residues. The V gene lost 4 bases and the J gene lost 2 bases, with 13 bases spanning the gap. The V gene's germline CDR1 is SGHRS and CDR2 YFSETQ. The CDR3: CASSTYWGAYEQYF. The CDR3 bases are TGCGCCAGCAGCACTTATTGGGGTGCCTACGAGCAGTACTTC.

The chain is built from TRBV9 and TRBJ2-6, with D possibly matching TRBD1 (5 bases). The V end was cut by 4 bases, the J end by 0 bases, with 17 bases between. The CDR3 contains 18 residues. Germline V gene data show CDR1 as SGDLS and CDR2 as YYNGEE. CDR3 nucleotides: TGTGCCAGCAGCCTTACAGGATTAGAGGCCTCTGGGGCCAACGTCCTGACTTTC. This translates into CASSLTGLEASGANVLTF.

The chain combines TRBV6-5 with TRBJ1-2; the match to TRBD1 covers 10 bases. This CDR3 has 14 residues. V gave up 11 bases and J gave up 7 bases; unmatched junction bases: 13. Germline V gene sequence: CDR1 MNHEY, CDR2 SVGAGI. CDR3 amino acids: CAPERQGAKGGYTF. CDR3 DNA sequence: TGTGCCCCCGAACGACAGGGGGCGAAAGGTGGCTACACCTTC.

The genes are TRBV19 and TRBJ1-1; possibly TRBD1 for D (6 bases). Germline V gene sequence: CDR1 LNHDA, CDR2 SQIVND (reference sequence). The CDR3 length is 14 residues. Trimming pared 7 bases from V and 5 bases from J, leaving 17 bases between. CDR3 residues: CASMPSDRRTEAFF. The CDR3 bases are TGTGCCAGTATGCCATCTGACAGGCGGACTGAAGCTTTCTTT. The whole variable domain, filled in from reference TRBV19 and TRBJ1-1, reads DGGITQSPKYLFRKEGQNVTLSCEQNLNHDAMYWYRQDPGQGLRLIYYSQIVNDFQKGDIAEGYSVSREKKESFPLTVTSAQKNPTAFYLCASMPSDRRTEAFFGQGTRLTVV.

This chain joins TRBV7-9 and TRBJ1-1; 12 nucleotides agree with TRBD1. CDR3 length equals 16 residues. CDR1 and CDR2 (germline): SEHNR, FQNEAQ (reference sequence). The ends lost 1 base at V and 11 bases at J; junction bases unmatched: 11. The CDR3 DNA sequence: TGTGCCAGCAGCTTAGGCCCGGGACAGGGGGCCCCTCGGGCTTTCTTT. This gives the protein CASSLGPGQGAPRAFF.

The chain uses TRBV5-5 and TRBJ2-1, with D uncertain. Germline CDR1 reads SGHKS; CDR2 reads YYEKEE (reference sequence). Deletions cut 2 bases from V and 7 bases from J, with 7 bases between. The CDR3 totals 12 residues. The CDR3 sequence is CASSFLSNEQFF. CDR3 sequence (DNA): TGTGCCAGCAGCTTCCTATCTAATGAGCAGTTCTTC.

This chain links TRBV7-9 with TRBJ1-1; perhaps TRBD1 as D (5 bases). Germline loops: CDR1 SEHNR, CDR2 FQNEAQ (reference sequence). The CDR3 runs to 13 residues. Trimming cost V 5 bases and J 11 bases, with 18 bases left between them. CDR3 region: CASSPWEGISAFF. DNA of the CDR3: TGTGCCAGCAGCCCTTGGGAGGGGATTTCGGCTTTCTTT.

The chain employs TRBV27 and TRBJ1-1; weak D call: TRBD1 (6 bases). CDR3 length: 14 residues. Germline assignment: CDR1 MNHEY and CDR2 SMNVEV (reference sequence). The V and J ends lost 6 bases and 0 bases respectively, with 11 bases between them. Here the CDR3 reads CASRITGMNTEAFF. CDR3 bases: TGTGCCAGCAGAATTACAGGGATGAACACTGAAGCTTTCTTT.

The chain employs TRBV5-1 and TRBJ1-1; TRBD1 matches 7 bases. The germline V gene encodes CDR1 SGHRS and CDR2 YFSETQ. Losses at the gene ends were 2 bases for V and 6 bases for J; bases not matched to a gene: 4. The CDR3 length is 13 residues. The CDR3 nucleotides are TGCGCCAGCAGCTTTAACAGGGGATCTGAAGCTTTCTTT. Its translation is CASSFNRGSEAFF.

This clone has at least ten counts. CDR3 in amino acids: CASSYSEGGEDGYTF. Written as DNA, the CDR3 is TGTGCCAGCAGTTACTCGGAAGGGGGTGAGGATGGCTACACCTTC. The chain couples TRBV6-5 to TRBJ1-2; perhaps TRBD1 as D (6 bases). The CDR3 runs 15 residues. The V gene lost 0 bases and the J gene lost 6 bases, with 14 bases spanning the gap. Germline values: CDR1 MNHEY, CDR2 SVGAGI.

This clone occurred a few times. The rearrangement uses TRBV10-1 and TRBJ2-3; D perhaps matches TRBD2 (6 bases). Looked up from germline, CDR1 is WNHNN and CDR2 is SYGVQD (reference sequence). The CDR3 runs to 14 residues. V was trimmed by 3 bases and J by 3 bases, leaving 10 bases between them. CDR3 amino acids: CASSDSGLTDTQYF. CDR3 bases: TGCGCCAGCAGTGATTCAGGACTAACAGATACGCAGTATTTT.

The chain carries TRBV9 and TRBJ1-4, with TRBD1 as a possible D gene (5 bases). The germline CDR1 and CDR2 sequences are SGDLS and YYNGEE. The CDR3 is made up of 15 amino acids. V gave up 0 bases and J gave up 8 bases, with 14 bases separating them. CDR3 sequence: CASSVDQTAGEKLFF. DNA of the CDR3: TGTGCCAGCAGCGTAGATCAGACAGCTGGGGAAAAACTGTTTTTT.

This clone was counted a single time. The CDR3: CSVETLGGAPGGYTF. In DNA form, the CDR3 reads TGCAGCGTTGAGACTCTGGGGGGCGCCCCGGGGGGCTACACCTTC. This chain connects TRBV29-1 to TRBJ1-2, with D perhaps matching TRBD1 (6 bases). Per the germline V gene, CDR1 is SQVTM and CDR2 is ANQGSEA. CDR3 length equals 15 residues. V was trimmed by 3 bases and J by 8 bases, leaving 22 bases between them.